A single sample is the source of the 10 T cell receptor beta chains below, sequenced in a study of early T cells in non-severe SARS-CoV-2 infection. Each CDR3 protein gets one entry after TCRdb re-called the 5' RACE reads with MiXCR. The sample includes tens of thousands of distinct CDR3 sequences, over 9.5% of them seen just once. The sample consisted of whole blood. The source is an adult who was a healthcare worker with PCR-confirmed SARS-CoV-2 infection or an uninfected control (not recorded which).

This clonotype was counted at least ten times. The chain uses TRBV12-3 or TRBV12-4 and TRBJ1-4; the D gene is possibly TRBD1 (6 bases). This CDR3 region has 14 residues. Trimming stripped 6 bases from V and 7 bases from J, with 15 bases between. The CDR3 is CASRDSDSTEKLFF. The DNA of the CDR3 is TGTGCCAGCAGAGATTCGGACAGTACTGAAAAACTGTTTTTT.

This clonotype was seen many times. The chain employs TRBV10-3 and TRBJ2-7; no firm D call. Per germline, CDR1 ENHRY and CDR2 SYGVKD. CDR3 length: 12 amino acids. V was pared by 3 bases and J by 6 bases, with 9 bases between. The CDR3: CAISETPGEQYF. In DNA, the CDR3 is TGTGCCATCAGTGAAACCCCGGGCGAGCAGTACTTC.

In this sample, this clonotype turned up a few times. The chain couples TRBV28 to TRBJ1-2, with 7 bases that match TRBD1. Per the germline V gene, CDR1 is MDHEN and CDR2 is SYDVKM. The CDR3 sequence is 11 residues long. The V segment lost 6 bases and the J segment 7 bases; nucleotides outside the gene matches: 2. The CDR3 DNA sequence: TGTGCCAGCAGATGGGACAGTGGCTACACCTTC. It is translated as CASRWDSGYTF.

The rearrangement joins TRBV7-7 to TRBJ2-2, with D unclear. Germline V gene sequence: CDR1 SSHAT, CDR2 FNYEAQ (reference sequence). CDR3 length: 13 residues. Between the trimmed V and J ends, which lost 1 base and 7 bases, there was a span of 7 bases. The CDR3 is CASSLEVFGELFF. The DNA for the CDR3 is TGTGCCAGCAGCTTAGAGGTTTTCGGGGAGCTGTTTTTT.

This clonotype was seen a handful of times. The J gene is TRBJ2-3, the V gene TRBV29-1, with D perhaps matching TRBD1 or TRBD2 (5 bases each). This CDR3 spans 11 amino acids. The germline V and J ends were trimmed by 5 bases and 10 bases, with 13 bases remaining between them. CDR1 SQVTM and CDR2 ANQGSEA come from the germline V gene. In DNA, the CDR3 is TGCAGCGTTCCCCGAGGGGTGGCGCAGTATTTT. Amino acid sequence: CSVPRGVAQYF.

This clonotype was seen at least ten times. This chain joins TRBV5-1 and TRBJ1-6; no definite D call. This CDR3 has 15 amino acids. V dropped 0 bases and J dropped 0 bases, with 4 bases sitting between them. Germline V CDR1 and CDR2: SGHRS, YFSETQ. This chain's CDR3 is CASSLESSYNSPLHF. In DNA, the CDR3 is TGCGCCAGCAGCTTGGAGAGCTCCTATAATTCACCCCTCCACTTT.

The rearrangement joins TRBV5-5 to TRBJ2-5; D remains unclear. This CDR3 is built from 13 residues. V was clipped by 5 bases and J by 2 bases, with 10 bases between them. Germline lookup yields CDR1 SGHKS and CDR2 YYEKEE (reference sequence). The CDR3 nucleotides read TGTGCCAGCAGGTTGAATTCTCAAGAGACCCAGTACTTC. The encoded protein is CASRLNSQETQYF.

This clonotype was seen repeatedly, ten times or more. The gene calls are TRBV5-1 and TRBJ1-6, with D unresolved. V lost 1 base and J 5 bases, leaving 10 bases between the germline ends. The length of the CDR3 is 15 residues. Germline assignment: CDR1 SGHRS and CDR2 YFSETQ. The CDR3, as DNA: TGCGCCAGCAGCTTGAGCACGGTAGATAATTCACCCCTCCACTTT. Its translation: CASSLSTVDNSPLHF.

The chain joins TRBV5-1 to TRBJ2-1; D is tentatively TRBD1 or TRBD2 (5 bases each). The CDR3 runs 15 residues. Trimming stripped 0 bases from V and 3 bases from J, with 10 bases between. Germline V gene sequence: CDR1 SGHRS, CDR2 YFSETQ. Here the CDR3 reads CASSLAGPIYNEQFF. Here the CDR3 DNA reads TGCGCCAGCAGCTTGGCGGGACCCATCTACAATGAGCAGTTCTTC.

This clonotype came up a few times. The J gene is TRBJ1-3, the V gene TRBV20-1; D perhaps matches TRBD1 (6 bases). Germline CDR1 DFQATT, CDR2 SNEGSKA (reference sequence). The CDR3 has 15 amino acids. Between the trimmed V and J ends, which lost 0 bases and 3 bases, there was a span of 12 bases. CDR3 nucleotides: TGCAGTGCTAGAGATGGACAGAAAAGTGGAAACACCATATATTTT. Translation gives CSARDGQKSGNTIYF.